This T cell receptor beta chain is drawn from a study of PD-1 blockade in classical Hodgkin lymphoma. V lost 0 bases and J lost 1, with 7 bases in between. Germline lookup yields CDR1 MNHEY and CDR2 SMNVEV (reference sequence). There are 14 residues in the CDR3. Libraries were prepared by immunoSEQ multiplex PCR; TCRdb keeps only in-frame clonotypes and omits some of them. The table has roughly 100,000 clones, 89% seen once. Sample time point: cycle 4 day 1 (C4D1), after six to seven weeks of nivolumab. Each and every patient relapsed after autologous stem cell transplantation, and patients got differing brentuximab vedotin exposure.

The clonotype originates from a human donor with classical Hodgkin lymphoma. Sequenced here: peripheral blood mononuclear cells (PBMCs), sampled before the fourth cycle of nivolumab. V gene TRBV27 combines with J gene TRBJ2-7; possible D gene TRBD1, 5 bases. CDR3 bases: TGTGCCAGCAGTTTATCGGCAGGGTCCTACGAGCAGTACTTC. Translation gives CASSLSAGSYEQYF.